The present entry profiles one T cell receptor (beta chain) with its context. Assay: immunoSEQ multiplex PCR; the TCRdb copy retains only in-frame clones and omits some. Among 60,000 or so clones listed, approximately 86% were seen once. The sample belongs to a study of OX40 agonist ivuxolimab in advanced cancers. Germline V gives CDR1 SNHLY, CDR2 FYNNEI. This CDR3 contains 15 residues. V shed 1 base and J 4 bases; nucleotides not matched to a gene: 4. The gene calls are TRBV2 and TRBJ2-5; 9 nucleotides match TRBD2. This clonotype originated in an adult with an advanced solid tumor such as melanoma, head and neck, liver or kidney cancer. The source was CD4+ or CD8+ T cells sorted from blood, collected in a trial of the OX40 agonist ivuxolimab. CDR3 in amino acids: CASSEERGVRETQYF. The CDR3, as DNA: TGTGCCAGCAGTGAAGAGCGGGGGGTAAGAGAGACCCAGTACTTC.